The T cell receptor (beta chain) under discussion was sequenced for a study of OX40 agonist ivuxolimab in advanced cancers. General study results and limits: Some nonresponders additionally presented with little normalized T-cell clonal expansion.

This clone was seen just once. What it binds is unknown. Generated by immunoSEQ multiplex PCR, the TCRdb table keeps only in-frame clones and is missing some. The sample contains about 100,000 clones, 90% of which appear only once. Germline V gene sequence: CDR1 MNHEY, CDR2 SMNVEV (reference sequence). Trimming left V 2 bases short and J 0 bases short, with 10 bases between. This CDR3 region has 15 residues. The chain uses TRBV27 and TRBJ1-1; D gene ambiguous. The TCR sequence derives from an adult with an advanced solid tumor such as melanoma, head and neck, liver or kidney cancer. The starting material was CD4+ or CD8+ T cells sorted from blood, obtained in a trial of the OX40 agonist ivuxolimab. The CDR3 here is CASSLRWTMNTEAFF. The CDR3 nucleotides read TGTGCCAGCAGTTTAAGGTGGACCATGAACACTGAAGCTTTCTTT.